The 21 T cell receptor beta chains below all came from one sample that was sequenced in a study of T cell responses to AZD1222 COVID-19 vaccine listed by TCRdb under 2021. Per the publication, the time point label means: about 28 days (+/-7) after the second vaccine dose. Libraries were built with the immunoSEQ multiplex PCR assay. Sourced from immuneACCESS, this table was stored by TCRdb with only in-frame sequences that have V and J called. A share of the clones is absent; for the studies checked, an unresolved V gene accounts for under half, and the remainder has no known explanation. The sample table lists about 24,000 clones, about 88% of them with a count of one. The ten largest clones represent roughly 7.5% of the sample. The sequencing here drew on peripheral blood, taken 28 days after the second AZD1222 dose. These receptors were collected from an adult who received the AZD1222 COVID-19 vaccine.

This clone was observed a handful of times. V usage is TRBV5-1 and J usage is TRBJ1-1; D is uncertain. Germline-derived CDR1 and CDR2 are SGHRS and YFSETQ. V was pared by 9 bases and J by 1 base, with 16 bases between. The CDR3 covers 14 residues. The chain's CDR3 is CATAITPGNTEAFF. The CDR3 coding sequence is TGCGCCACTGCGATCACGCCCGGGAACACTGAAGCTTTCTTT.

The rearrangement uses TRBV7-4 and TRBJ2-1; tentatively, D is TRBD1 or TRBD2 (5 bases each). V lost 3 bases and J 7 bases, leaving 13 bases between the germline ends. The CDR3 extends over 14 amino acids. Germline V gene lookup returns CDR1 SGHVT and CDR2 SQSDAQ. The CDR3 DNA is TGTGCCAGCAGCTTGGGGGTTCCCCTAAATGAGCAGTTCTTC. Translating gives CASSLGVPLNEQFF.

The sample holds one count of this clone. The chain combines TRBV5-6 with TRBJ2-7, with 14 nucleotides matching TRBD2. The J segment lost 6 bases and the V segment lost 4 bases, leaving 6 bases of the junction unmatched. CDR3 length equals 15 residues. Germline-derived CDR1 and CDR2 are SGHDT and YYEEEE. The CDR3 reads CASSPGTSGGSEQYF. CDR3 bases: TGTGCCAGCAGCCCGGGGACTAGCGGGGGTAGCGAGCAGTACTTC.

V gene TRBV29-1 combines with J gene TRBJ1-1; D not certain. Germline V gene data show CDR1 as SQVTM and CDR2 as ANQGSEA. Trimming shortened V by 7 bases and J by 6 bases, and 12 bases separated the two germline ends. The CDR3 runs to 11 residues. This chain's CDR3 is CSARSWAEAFF. The CDR3 coding sequence is TGCAGCGCCCGGTCATGGGCTGAAGCTTTCTTT.

V usage is TRBV5-4 and J usage is TRBJ1-6, with TRBD1 identical over 9 bases. The CDR3 is made up of 15 amino acids. Germline CDR1 SGHNT, CDR2 YYREEE (reference sequence). Trimming removed 3 bases from V and 10 bases from J; junction bases left unmatched: 8. DNA for the CDR3: TGTGCCAGCAGCTCTCCGGACAGGGGAAGGTCACCCCTCCACTTT. Its translation: CASSSPDRGRSPLHF.

The rearrangement joins TRBV6-1 to TRBJ1-3; D is perhaps TRBD1 (6 bases). The V end was cut by 2 bases, the J end by 4 bases, with 15 bases between. Germline lookup yields CDR1 MNHNS and CDR2 SASEGT. This CDR3 contains 16 residues. CDR3 loop: CASSEMDSSSGNTIYF. Here the CDR3 DNA reads TGTGCCAGCAGTGAAATGGACAGCTCCTCCGGAAACACCATATATTTT.

This rearrangement joins TRBV28 to TRBJ2-5; 8 bases fit TRBD1. The CDR3 totals 17 residues. Germline V gene data show CDR1 as MDHEN and CDR2 as SYDVKM. J was trimmed by 5 bases and V by 7 bases; bases with no gene match: 18. The CDR3 reads CASMEWGDTGGGETQYF. CDR3 DNA: TGTGCCAGCATGGAGTGGGGTGACACAGGGGGTGGCGAGACCCAGTACTTC.

V is TRBV11-3 and J is TRBJ2-1; weak D call: TRBD2 (5 bases). CDR1 is SGHNT, CDR2 YENEEA, per germline. V was trimmed by 3 bases and J by 4 bases, leaving 7 bases between them. The CDR3 loop spans 13 amino acids. In nucleotides, the CDR3 is TGTGCCAGCAGCTTCACTAGATACAATGAGCAGTTCTTC. Its protein product is CASSFTRYNEQFF.

J is TRBJ2-6 and V is TRBV4-2; D not resolved. The CDR3 has 16 residues. V lost 0 bases and J 0 bases, leaving 6 bases between the germline ends. Germline V gives CDR1 LGHNA, CDR2 YNFKEQ. CDR3 amino acids: CASSQDPLSGANVLTF. The DNA of the CDR3 is TGTGCCAGCAGCCAAGATCCTCTCTCTGGGGCCAACGTCCTGACTTTC.

The genes are TRBV18 and TRBJ2-7; a possible D gene is TRBD2 (5 bases). The CDR3 extends over 15 amino acids. With 3 bases removed from V and 1 base from J, the gap between germline ends came to 13 bases. Germline V CDR1 and CDR2: KGHSH, LQKENI. CDR3 coding DNA: TGTGCCAGCTCACCTGTAGGCGGAGGTTCCTACGAGCAGTACTTC. Its translation: CASSPVGGGSYEQYF.

The chain's CDR3 is CASSKVHSPGDQETQYF. CDR3 nucleotides: TGTGCCAGCAGCAAAGTCCACTCCCCGGGCGACCAAGAGACCCAGTACTTC. The chain employs TRBV21-1 and TRBJ2-5. TRBV21-1 counts as a pseudogene. This CDR3 region has 17 residues.

The sample holds one count of this clone. The V gene is TRBV18, the J gene TRBJ2-2; 11 nucleotides align to TRBD1. There are 17 residues in the CDR3. The V gene end was trimmed by 2 bases and the J gene end by 3 bases; junction bases not matched to a gene: 5. Per germline, CDR1 KGHSH and CDR2 LQKENI. In nucleotides, the CDR3 is TGTGCCAGCTCACCAATTCCGGGACAGGGGGACACCGGGGAGCTGTTTTTT. As protein: CASSPIPGQGDTGELFF.

J is TRBJ2-3 and V is TRBV5-1, with D perhaps assigned TRBD1 or TRBD2 (6 bases each). This CDR3 is built from 16 residues. Germline loops: CDR1 SGHRS, CDR2 YFSETQ. V lost 4 bases and J lost 0, with 15 bases in between. This CDR3 reads CASSTGGGPSTDTQYF. The CDR3 DNA is TGCGCCAGCAGCACCGGTGGGGGGCCAAGCACAGATACGCAGTATTTT.

The gene calls are TRBV4-2 and TRBJ2-1; D tentatively reads TRBD1 or TRBD2 (5 bases each). The CDR3 loop spans 17 amino acids. The germline gives CDR1 LGHNA, CDR2 YNFKEQ. Trimming took off 1 base at V and 7 bases at J, with 20 bases between the two ends. CDR3 loop: CASSQADGYTEGNEQFF. The DNA for the CDR3 is TGTGCCAGCAGCCAAGCGGACGGATACACCGAGGGGAATGAGCAGTTCTTC.

This chain links TRBV6-2 or TRBV6-3 with TRBJ1-5; weak D call: TRBD1 (5 bases). V shed 6 bases and J shed 0 bases, with 12 bases lying between them. This CDR3 has 15 residues. Looked up from germline, CDR1 is MNHEY and CDR2 is SVGEGT. CDR3 sequence (DNA): TGTGCCAGCAGCCCCGACAGTCATAGCAATCAGCCCCAGCATTTT. Its protein is CASSPDSHSNQPQHF.

The chain has TRBV3-1 (or the pseudogene TRBV3-2) and TRBJ1-2; 8 nucleotides align to TRBD1. V lost 7 bases, J lost 4 bases, and 5 bases stayed unmatched. This CDR3 comprises 13 residues. From germline, CDR1 is LGHDT and CDR2 YNNKEL (reference sequence). The CDR3 region is CASTHGQGYGYTF. The CDR3 bases are TGTGCCAGCACCCACGGACAGGGCTATGGCTACACCTTC.

The J gene is TRBJ2-3, the V gene TRBV27; no definite D call. Trimming removed 2 bases at V and 5 bases at J, with 14 bases between. This CDR3 contains 15 residues. Germline-derived CDR1 and CDR2 are MNHEY and SMNVEV (reference sequence). Written as DNA, the CDR3 is TGTGCCAGCAGTTTAGACATAGGCGGACGAGATACGCAGTATTTT. Its translation: CASSLDIGGRDTQYF.

V usage is TRBV28 and J usage is TRBJ2-7; possible D gene TRBD2, 7 bases. Germline assignment: CDR1 MDHEN and CDR2 SYDVKM. This CDR3 has 18 residues. Trimming removed 7 bases from V and 0 bases from J, with 25 bases in between. The CDR3 loop is CASTHQWWGGDNSYEQYF. The DNA of the CDR3 is TGTGCCAGCACCCACCAGTGGTGGGGGGGCGACAACTCCTACGAGCAGTACTTC.

This clone is medium-sized by share. In DNA form, the CDR3 reads TGCAGCGTTGAAGATCTGTATGGGGCTGGCTACACCTTC. Amino acids: CSVEDLYGAGYTF. The chain joins TRBV29-1 to TRBJ1-2; D perhaps matches TRBD1 (5 bases). The CDR3 contains 13 residues. Germline CDR1 is SQVTM and CDR2 is ANQGSEA. V dropped 0 bases and J dropped 7 bases, with 12 bases sitting between them. Together with reference TRBV29-1 and TRBJ1-2, the CDR3 gives the full variable domain: SAVISQKPSRDICQRGTSLTIQCQVDSQVTMMFWYRQQPGQSLTLIATANQGSEATYESGFVIDKFPISRPNLTFSTLTVSNMSPEDSSIYLCSVEDLYGAGYTFGSGTRLTVV.

The rearrangement uses TRBV15 and TRBJ1-4; possibly TRBD1 for D (5 bases). V was shortened by 5 bases and J by 2 bases, with 6 bases between the two germline ends. From germline, CDR1 is LNHNV and CDR2 YYDKDF (reference sequence). The CDR3 consists of 13 residues. CDR3 sequence (DNA): TGTGCCACCAGCCGACAGACTAATGAAAAACTGTTTTTT. Translated: CATSRQTNEKLFF.

The chain recombines TRBV7-8 with TRBJ2-7; 10 bases line up with TRBD2. The V gene end was trimmed by 0 bases and the J gene end by 3 bases; junction bases not matched to a gene: 5. Germline assignment: CDR1 SGHVS and CDR2 FQNEAQ. This CDR3 has 16 amino acids. The CDR3: CASSLALASGGYEQYF. The CDR3 bases are TGTGCCAGCAGCTTAGCGCTGGCTAGCGGGGGCTACGAGCAGTACTTC.